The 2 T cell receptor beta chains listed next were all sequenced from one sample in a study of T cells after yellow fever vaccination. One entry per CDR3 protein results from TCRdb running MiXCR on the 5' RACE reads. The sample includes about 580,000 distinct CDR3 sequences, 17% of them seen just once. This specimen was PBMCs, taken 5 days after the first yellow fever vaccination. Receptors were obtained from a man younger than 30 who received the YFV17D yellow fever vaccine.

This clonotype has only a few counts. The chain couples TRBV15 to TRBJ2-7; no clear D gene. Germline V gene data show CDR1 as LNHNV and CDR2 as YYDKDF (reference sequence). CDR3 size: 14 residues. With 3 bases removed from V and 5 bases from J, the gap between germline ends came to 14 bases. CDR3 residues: CATSSAASFHEQYF. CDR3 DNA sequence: TGTGCCACCAGCAGCGCGGCCTCTTTCCACGAGCAGTACTTC.

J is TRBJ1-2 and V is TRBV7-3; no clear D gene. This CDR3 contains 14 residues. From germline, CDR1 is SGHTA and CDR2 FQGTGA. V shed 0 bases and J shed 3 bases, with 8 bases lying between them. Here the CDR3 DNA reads TGTGCCAGCAGCTTAACACCGGCGGACTATGGCTACACCTTC. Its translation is CASSLTPADYGYTF.